The source of this TCR beta chain is a study of shared clonotypes between healthy human individuals. Study-level findings and limits: Clonotype sharing levels among donors were expected to vary with sequencing depth. Naive CD4 clonotypes overlapped across a handful of donors at roughly 5.1%.

Trimming shortened V by 0 bases and J by 5 bases, and 19 bases separated the two germline ends. This CDR3 is built from 18 residues. Germline V CDR1 and CDR2: SGHAT, FQNNGV. Comments on this clone: As yet, its antigen is unknown.

At a deep level, the assay was run. The table came from immunoSEQ multiplex PCR; TCRdb's copy has only in-frame clones and leaves some out. The table lists about 600,000 clones, approximately 97% of them singletons. The chain joins TRBV11-2 to TRBJ2-2; either TRBD1 or TRBD2 may fit D (6 bases each). The sequence was collected from a woman between 25 and 40 years old in good health. Sequenced material: naive CD4+ T cells sorted from blood. As for subset: CD45RA+ positively selected. The DNA for the CDR3 is TGTGCCAGCAGCTTAGATCGCGACAGAAGGAGGGGGACCGGGGAGCTGTTTTTT. Translated, it gives CASSLDRDRRRGTGELFF. The entire variable domain, with the rest obtained from reference TRBV11-2 and TRBJ2-2, is as follows: EAGVAQSPRYKIIEKRQSVAFWCNPISGHATLYWYQQILGQGPKLLIQFQNNGVVDDSQLPKDRFSAERLKGVDSTLKIQPAKLEDSAVYLCASSLDRDRRRGTGELFFGEGSRLTVL.